The entry that follows covers one T cell receptor beta chain sequence. This clone's antigen is unknown. Base qualities are missing; no much larger clone stands one base away. This entry belongs to a study of blood T cell repertoires in COVID-19 (dated by TCRdb to 2018 to 2021). Regarding the research as a whole: Collaborator samples came from the United States, Italy and Spain and covered acute and convalescent phases of COVID-19. The material from the prospective study consisted of cDNA or gDNA derived from T cells, B-cell-depleted T cells, or PBMCs. The dataset comprised deeply sampled blood TCRbeta repertoires from subjects exposed to, actively infected with, or recovered from COVID-19. The repertoires were made available in a free public database intended to serve as a resource for research on the immune response to SARS-CoV-2. The samples were drawn from the first 160 participants of the ongoing ImmuneRACE study and from 950 to 1,500 subjects provided by 6 global collaborators. A de-identified subject ID, COVID-19 status, age in years and sex were almost always included in the sample metadata. Where HLA class I and class II types were available, the types were taken from metadata supplied by the sample provider, not from assay-based typing.

From the germline V gene (reference sequence), CDR1 is MNHNY and CDR2 is SVGAGI. The CDR3 covers 18 residues, taking in both the cysteine and the phenylalanine. Of the read, only the CDR3 DNA is kept; its 54 bases are in frame from base 1. The germline V end is reduced by 6 bases and the J end by 2 bases; junction bases left unmatched: 12. The collaborating institutions used their own protocols to collect whole blood in K2EDTA tubes. For TCRbeta analysis, collaborators shipped samples as frozen whole blood, isolated PBMCs, or DNA extracted from either of those sample types. TCRbeta CDR3 regions were amplified from genomic DNA using the immunoSEQ Assay, a bias-controlled multiplex PCR. The paper's data handling went like this. The number of nucleated cells in each sample was estimated from the amplification of reference gene primers within the assay. To quantify the absolute abundance of each unique TCRbeta CDR3 rearrangement, sequence reads were collapsed and filtered. For each sample, productive Simpson clonality was calculated by taking the square root of Simpson's diversity index across productive rearrangements. Here the immuneACCESS table is served through TCRdb, limited to in-frame sequences with V and J called. Missing clones are a known gap in these copies; in checked studies unresolved V genes cover under half, and the rest lacks a known reason. The D gene and trimming were derived from the DNA, and the V and J assignments and clone size from that table. Recorded for this sample are about 140,000 clones; roughly 84% of them occurred a single time. The ten largest make up around 8.2% of the sample.

What the authors observed across the whole study: How much clinical and demographic metadata was included differed by source and by participant, and the metadata was provided uncurated.

The sample consisted of peripheral blood. The sequence derives from a woman aged 60-75 years with acute or convalescent COVID-19. Recombination connected TRBV6-6 to TRBJ1-5, with 11 bases aligning to TRBD1. The DNA sequence is given as TGTGCCAGCAGCCGACTCACCGGGACAGGGGGAGGCAATCAGCCCCAGCATTTT. This codes for CASSRLTGTGGGNQPQHF.